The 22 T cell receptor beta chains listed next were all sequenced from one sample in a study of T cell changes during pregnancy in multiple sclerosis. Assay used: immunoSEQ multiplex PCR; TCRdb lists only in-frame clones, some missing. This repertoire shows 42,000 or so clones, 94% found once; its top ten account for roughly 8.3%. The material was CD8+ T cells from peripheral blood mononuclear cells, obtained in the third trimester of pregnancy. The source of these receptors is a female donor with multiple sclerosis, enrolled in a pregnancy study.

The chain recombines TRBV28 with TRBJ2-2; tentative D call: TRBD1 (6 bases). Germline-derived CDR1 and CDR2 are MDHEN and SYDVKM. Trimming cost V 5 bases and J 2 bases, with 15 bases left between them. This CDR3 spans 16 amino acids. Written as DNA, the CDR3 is TGTGCCAGCAGTCCGCCGACAGGAATTAACACCGGGGAGCTGTTTTTT. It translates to CASSPPTGINTGELFF.

DNA for the CDR3: TGTGCCAGCAGCCTTACTCCCTACAATGAGCAGTTCTTC. Amino acids: CASSLTPYNEQFF. The chain employs TRBV11-3 and TRBJ2-1; no firm D call. V gave up 5 bases and J gave up 2 bases, with 7 bases separating them. CDR3 length: 13 residues. Germline V gene data show CDR1 as SGHNT and CDR2 as YENEEA. Full variable domain (remainder filled in from reference TRBV11-3 and TRBJ2-1): EAGVVQSPRYKIIEKKQPVAFWCNPISGHNTLYWYLQNLGQGPELLIRYENEEAVDDSQLPKDRFSAERLKGVDSTLKIQPAELGDSAVYLCASSLTPYNEQFFGPGTRLTVL.

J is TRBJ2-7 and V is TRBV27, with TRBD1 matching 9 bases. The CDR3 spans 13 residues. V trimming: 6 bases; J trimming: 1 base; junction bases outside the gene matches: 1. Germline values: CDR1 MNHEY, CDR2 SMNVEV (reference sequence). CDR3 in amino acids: CASRGQGSYEQYF. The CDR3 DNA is TGTGCCAGCAGGGGACAGGGATCCTACGAGCAGTACTTC.

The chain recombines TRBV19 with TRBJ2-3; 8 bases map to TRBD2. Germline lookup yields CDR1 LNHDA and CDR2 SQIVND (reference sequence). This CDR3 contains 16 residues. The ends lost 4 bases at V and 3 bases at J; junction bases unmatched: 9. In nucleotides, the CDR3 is TGTGCCAGTAGTACGCGGACTAGCACCGTGACAGATACGCAGTATTTT. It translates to CASSTRTSTVTDTQYF.

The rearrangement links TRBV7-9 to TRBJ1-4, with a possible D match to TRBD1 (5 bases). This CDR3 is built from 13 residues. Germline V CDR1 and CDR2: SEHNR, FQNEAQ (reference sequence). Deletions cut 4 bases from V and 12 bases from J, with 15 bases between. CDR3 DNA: TGTGCCAGCAGCTCCACAGGTCCAAGGCAACTGTTTTTT. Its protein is CASSSTGPRQLFF. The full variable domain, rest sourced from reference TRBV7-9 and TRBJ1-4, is DTGVSQNPRHKITKRGQNVTFRCDPISEHNRLYWYRQTLGQGPEFLTYFQNEAQLEKSRLLSDRFSAERPKGSFSTLEIQRTEQGDSAMYLCASSSTGPRQLFFGSGTQLSVL.

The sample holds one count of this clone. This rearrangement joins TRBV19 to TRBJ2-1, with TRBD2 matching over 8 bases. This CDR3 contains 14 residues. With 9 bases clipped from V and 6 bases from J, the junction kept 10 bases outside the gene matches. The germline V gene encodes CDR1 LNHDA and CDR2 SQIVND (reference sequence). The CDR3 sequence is CASTPGAGANEQFF. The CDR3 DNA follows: TGTGCCAGCACACCGGGAGCGGGAGCCAATGAGCAGTTCTTC.

CDR3 DNA: TGTGCCACCAGCAGAGTACTAGCGGGCTACCAAGAGACCCAGTACTTC. It codes for CATSRVLAGYQETQYF. This rearrangement joins TRBV15 to TRBJ2-5, with TRBD2 matching 9 bases. The J segment lost 0 bases and the V segment lost 1 base, leaving 3 bases of the junction unmatched. Germline CDR1 LNHNV, CDR2 YYDKDF (reference sequence). This CDR3 has 16 amino acids.

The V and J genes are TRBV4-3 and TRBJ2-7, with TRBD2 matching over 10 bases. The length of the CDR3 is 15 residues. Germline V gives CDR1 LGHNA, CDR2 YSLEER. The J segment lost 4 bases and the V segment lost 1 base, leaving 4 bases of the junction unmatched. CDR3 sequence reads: CASSQGLAGLYEQYF. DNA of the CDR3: TGCGCCAGCAGCCAAGGACTAGCGGGCCTGTACGAGCAGTACTTC.

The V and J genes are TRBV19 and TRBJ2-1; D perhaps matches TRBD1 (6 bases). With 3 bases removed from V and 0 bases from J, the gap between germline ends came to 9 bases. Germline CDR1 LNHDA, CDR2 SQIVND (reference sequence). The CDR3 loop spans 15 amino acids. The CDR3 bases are TGTGCCAGTAGTATCGGACAGAGCTCCTACAATGAGCAGTTCTTC. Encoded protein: CASSIGQSSYNEQFF.

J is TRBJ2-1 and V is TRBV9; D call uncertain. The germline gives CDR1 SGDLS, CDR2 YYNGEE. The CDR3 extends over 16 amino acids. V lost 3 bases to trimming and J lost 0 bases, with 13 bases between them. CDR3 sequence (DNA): TGTGCCAGCAGCGGACCGACTGGTGGCTCCTACAATGAGCAGTTCTTC. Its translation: CASSGPTGGSYNEQFF.

The CDR3 reads CASSLGGRETQYF. CDR3 bases: TGTGCCAGCAGCTTAGGCGGGAGAGAGACCCAGTACTTC. The chain recombines TRBV7-9 with TRBJ2-5; 7 bases line up with TRBD2. The CDR3 is 13 residues long. Germline CDR1 is SEHNR and CDR2 is FQNEAQ (reference sequence). V shed 1 base and J 4 bases; nucleotides not matched to a gene: 0. The whole variable domain, remainder taken from reference TRBV7-9 and TRBJ2-5, is DTGVSQNPRHKITKRGQNVTFRCDPISEHNRLYWYRQTLGQGPEFLTYFQNEAQLEKSRLLSDRFSAERPKGSFSTLEIQRTEQGDSAMYLCASSLGGRETQYFGPGTRLLVL.

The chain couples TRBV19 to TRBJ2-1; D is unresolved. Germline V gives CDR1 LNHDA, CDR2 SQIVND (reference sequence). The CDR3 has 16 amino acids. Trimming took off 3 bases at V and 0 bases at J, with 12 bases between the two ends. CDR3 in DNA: TGTGCCAGTAGTATGGGTGCAAGGAGCTCCTACAATGAGCAGTTCTTC. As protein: CASSMGARSSYNEQFF.

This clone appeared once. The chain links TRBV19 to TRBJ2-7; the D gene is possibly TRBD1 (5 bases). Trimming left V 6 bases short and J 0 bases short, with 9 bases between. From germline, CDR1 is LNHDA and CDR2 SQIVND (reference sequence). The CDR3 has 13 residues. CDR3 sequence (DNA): TGTGCCAGTAGCCAAGGGGTCTCCTACGAGCAGTACTTC. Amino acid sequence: CASSQGVSYEQYF.

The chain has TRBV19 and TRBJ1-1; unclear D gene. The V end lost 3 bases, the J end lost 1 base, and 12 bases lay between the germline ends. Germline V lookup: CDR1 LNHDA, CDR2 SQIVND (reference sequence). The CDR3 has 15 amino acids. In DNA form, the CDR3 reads TGTGCCAGTAGTATCAGTACACGGGGGAACACTGAAGCTTTCTTT. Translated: CASSISTRGNTEAFF.

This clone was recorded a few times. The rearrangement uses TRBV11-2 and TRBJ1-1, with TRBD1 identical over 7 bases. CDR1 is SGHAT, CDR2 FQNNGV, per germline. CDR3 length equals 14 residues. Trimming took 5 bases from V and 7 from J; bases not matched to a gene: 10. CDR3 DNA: TGTGCCAGCAGCGCCGCCCAGGGGGAAGTTGAAGCTTTCTTT. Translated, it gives CASSAAQGEVEAFF.

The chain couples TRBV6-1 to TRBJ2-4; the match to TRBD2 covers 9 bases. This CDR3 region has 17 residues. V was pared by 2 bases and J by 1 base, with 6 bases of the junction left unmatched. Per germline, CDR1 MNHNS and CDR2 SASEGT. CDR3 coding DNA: TGTGCCAGCAGTGAATCGTTAGCGGGAGTGGCCAAAAACATTCAGTACTTC. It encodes CASSESLAGVAKNIQYF.

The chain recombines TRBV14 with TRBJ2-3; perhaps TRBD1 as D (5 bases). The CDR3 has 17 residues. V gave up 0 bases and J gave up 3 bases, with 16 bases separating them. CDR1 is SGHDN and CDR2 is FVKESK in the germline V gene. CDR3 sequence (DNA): TGTGCCAGCAGCCAAGACACAGGACACCCAAGGACAGATACGCAGTATTTT. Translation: CASSQDTGHPRTDTQYF.

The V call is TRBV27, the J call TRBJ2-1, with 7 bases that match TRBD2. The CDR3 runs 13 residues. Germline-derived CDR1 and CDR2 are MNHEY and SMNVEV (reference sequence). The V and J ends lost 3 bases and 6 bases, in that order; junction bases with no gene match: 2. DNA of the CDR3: TGTGCCAGCAGTTTTACGGGAGGCAATGAGCAGTTCTTC. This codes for CASSFTGGNEQFF.

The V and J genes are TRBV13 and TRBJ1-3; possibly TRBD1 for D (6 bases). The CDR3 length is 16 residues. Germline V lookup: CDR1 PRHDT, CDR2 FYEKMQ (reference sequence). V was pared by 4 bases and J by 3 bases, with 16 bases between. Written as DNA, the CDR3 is TGTGCCAGCAGCTCCCACAGGGATTCTCTTGGAAACACCATATATTTT. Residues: CASSSHRDSLGNTIYF.

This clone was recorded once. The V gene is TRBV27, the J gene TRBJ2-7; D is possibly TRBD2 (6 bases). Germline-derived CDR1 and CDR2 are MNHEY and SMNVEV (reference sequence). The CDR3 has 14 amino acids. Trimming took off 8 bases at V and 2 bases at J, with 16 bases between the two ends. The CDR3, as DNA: TGTGCCAGCTCCCCGGGGAGGAACCCCTACGAGCAGTACTTC. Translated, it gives CASSPGRNPYEQYF.

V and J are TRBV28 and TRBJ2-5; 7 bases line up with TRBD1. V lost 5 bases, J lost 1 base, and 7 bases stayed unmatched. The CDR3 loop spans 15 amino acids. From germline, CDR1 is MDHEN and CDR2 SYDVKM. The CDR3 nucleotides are TGTGCCAGCAGTCCACCCCGACAGGGCCAAGAGACCCAGTACTTC. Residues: CASSPPRQGQETQYF.

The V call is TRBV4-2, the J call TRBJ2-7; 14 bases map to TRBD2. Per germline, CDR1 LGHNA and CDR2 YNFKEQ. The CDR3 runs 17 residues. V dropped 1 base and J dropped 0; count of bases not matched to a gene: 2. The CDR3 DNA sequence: TGTGCCAGCAGCCAAGGACTAGCGGGAGGGATCTCCTACGAGCAGTACTTC. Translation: CASSQGLAGGISYEQYF.